The 4 T cell receptor beta chains listed next were all sequenced from one sample in a study of beta chain features in type 1 diabetes. General observations from the study: When Type 1 diabetes patients were examined, their TCRB CDR3s proved moderately but significantly shorter in all four CD4+ subsets.

No antigens are known for them. TCRB transcripts that were expressed got sequenced, as all of the isolated RNA had been reverse transcribed. Libraries were prepared by immunoSEQ multiplex PCR; TCRdb keeps only in-frame clonotypes and omits some of them. The sample includes roughly 180,000 clones, around 8% of them seen just once. The material sequenced was central memory CD4+ T cells from blood. These receptors all come from a woman aged 40 to 49 with type 1 diabetes.

This clone was seen a handful of times. The chain has TRBV27 and TRBJ1-2; 8 bases agree with TRBD1. J was trimmed by 4 bases and V by 6 bases; bases with no gene match: 7. The germline gives CDR1 MNHEY, CDR2 SMNVEV (reference sequence). The CDR3 has 14 residues. CDR3 bases: TGTGCCAGCAGCCCAGGGGGCGCGGGCTATGGCTACACCTTC. Amino acids: CASSPGGAGYGYTF.

This clone was counted a few times. V and J are TRBV18 and TRBJ1-2; D is uncertain. Per germline, CDR1 KGHSH and CDR2 LQKENI. Trimming took 4 bases from V and 4 from J, leaving 7 bases between them. The CDR3 has 12 residues. CDR3 sequence reads: CASSLERYGYTF. The CDR3 region has the DNA TGTGCCAGCTCACTGGAGCGCTATGGCTACACCTTC.

A few counts support this clone. J is TRBJ2-7 and V is TRBV7-2, with D maybe TRBD2 (6 bases). Germline V gene sequence: CDR1 SGHTA, CDR2 FQGNSA. The CDR3 sequence is 16 residues long. V was trimmed by 5 bases and J by 0 bases, leaving 17 bases between them. In nucleotides, the CDR3 is TGTGCCAGCAGCCCCCGGGGGAGCGCAAACTCCTACGAGCAGTACTTC. Residues: CASSPRGSANSYEQYF.

This clone was detected only a few times. The V gene is TRBV7-7, the J gene TRBJ2-5; 8 bases align to TRBD2. The CDR3 extends over 17 amino acids. With 4 bases clipped from V and 7 bases from J, the junction kept 17 bases outside the gene matches. Germline V gives CDR1 SSHAT, CDR2 FNYEAQ (reference sequence). The CDR3 here is CASSSPRGAGAEGTQYF. For the CDR3, the DNA is TGTGCCAGCAGCTCCCCTAGAGGAGCGGGAGCGGAGGGGACCCAGTACTTC.